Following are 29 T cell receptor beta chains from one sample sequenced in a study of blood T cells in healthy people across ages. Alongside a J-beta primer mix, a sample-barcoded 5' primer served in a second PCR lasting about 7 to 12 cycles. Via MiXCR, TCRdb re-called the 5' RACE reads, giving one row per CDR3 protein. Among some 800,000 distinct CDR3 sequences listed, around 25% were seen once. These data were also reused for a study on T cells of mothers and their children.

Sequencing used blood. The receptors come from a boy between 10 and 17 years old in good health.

CDR3 nucleotide sequence: TGTGCCAGCAGCCGTGAAGGGGGCAGAGATCAGGAGCCCCAGCATTTT. Protein: CASSREGGRDQEPQHF. V is TRBV5-5 and J is TRBJ1-5; 7 bases fit TRBD1. This CDR3 spans 16 amino acids. Germline trimming cut 4 bases from V and 8 bases from J; bases unmatched to any gene: 15. The germline V gene has CDR1 SGHKS and CDR2 YYEKEE (reference sequence).

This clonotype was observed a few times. CDR3: CSAGGDNTDTQYF. The CDR3, as DNA: TGCAGCGCCGGAGGGGACAACACAGATACGCAGTATTTT. V is TRBV29-1 and J is TRBJ2-3; D tentatively reads TRBD1 or TRBD2 (6 bases each). The CDR3 is 13 residues long. Germline-derived CDR1 and CDR2 are SQVTM and ANQGSEA. The V gene lost 7 bases and the J gene lost 2 bases, with 13 bases spanning the gap.

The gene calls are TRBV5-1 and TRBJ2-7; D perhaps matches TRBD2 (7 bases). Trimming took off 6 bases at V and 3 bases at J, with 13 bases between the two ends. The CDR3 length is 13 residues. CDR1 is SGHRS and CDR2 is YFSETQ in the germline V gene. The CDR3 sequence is CASIGGPYYEQYF. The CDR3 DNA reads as TGCGCCAGCATCGGGGGGCCATACTACGAGCAGTACTTC. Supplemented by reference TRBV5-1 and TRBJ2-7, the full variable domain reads KAGVTQTPRYLIKTRGQQVTLSCSPISGHRSVSWYQQTPGQGLQFLFEYFSETQRNKGNFPGRFSGRQFSNSRSEMNVSTLELGDSALYLCASIGGPYYEQYFGPGTRLTVT.

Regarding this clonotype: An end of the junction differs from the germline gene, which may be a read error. The CDR3 is CVSSLYRSSYNEQFF. The DNA of the CDR3 is TGTGTCAGCAGTTTATACAGAAGTTCCTACAATGAGCAGTTCTTC. The rearrangement links TRBV27 to TRBJ2-1; D gene uncertain. The CDR3 contains 15 residues. Germline loops: CDR1 MNHEY, CDR2 SMNVEV (reference sequence).

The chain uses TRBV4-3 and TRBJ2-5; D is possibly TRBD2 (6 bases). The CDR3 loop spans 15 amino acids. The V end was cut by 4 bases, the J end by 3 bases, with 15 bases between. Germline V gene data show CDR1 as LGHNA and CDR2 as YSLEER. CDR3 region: CASSPTGEPKETQYF. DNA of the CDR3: TGCGCCAGCAGCCCCACGGGGGAACCGAAAGAGACCCAGTACTTC.

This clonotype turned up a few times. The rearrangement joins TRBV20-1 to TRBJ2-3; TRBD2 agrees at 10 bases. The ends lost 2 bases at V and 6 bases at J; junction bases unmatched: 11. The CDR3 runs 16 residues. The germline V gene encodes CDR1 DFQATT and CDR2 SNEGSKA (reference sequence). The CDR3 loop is CSARPTSGDLPDTQYF. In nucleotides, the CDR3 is TGCAGTGCTAGACCTACTAGCGGGGACCTCCCGGATACGCAGTATTTT.

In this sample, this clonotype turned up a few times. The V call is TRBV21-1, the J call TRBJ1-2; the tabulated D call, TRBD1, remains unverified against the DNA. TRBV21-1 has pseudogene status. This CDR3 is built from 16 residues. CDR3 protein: CASTLGQADKPYGYTF. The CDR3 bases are TGTGCCAGCACCCTGGGTCAAGCAGATAAACCCTATGGCTACACCTTC.

The CDR3: CASSRRTEVTYEQYF. The DNA of the CDR3 is TGTGCCAGCAGCCGACGGACAGAAGTCACCTACGAGCAGTACTTC. V and J are TRBV28 and TRBJ2-5; maybe TRBD1 (6 bases). The J call may be in error: the DNA end matches TRBJ2-7 better. CDR3 length: 15 amino acids. CDR1 and CDR2 (germline): MDHEN, SYDVKM.

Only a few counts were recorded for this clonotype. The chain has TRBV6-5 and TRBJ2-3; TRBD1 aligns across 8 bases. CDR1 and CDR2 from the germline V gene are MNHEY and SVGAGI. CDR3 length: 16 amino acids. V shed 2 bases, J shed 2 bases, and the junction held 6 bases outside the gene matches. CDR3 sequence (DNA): TGTGCCAGCAGTTACACACGACAGGGGCCCACAGATACGCAGTATTTT. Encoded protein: CASSYTRQGPTDTQYF.

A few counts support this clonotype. The DNA of the CDR3 is TGCAGTGCTAGCCGACTAGCGGGGTTAAGCTCCTACAATGAGCAGTTCTTC. Translation gives CSASRLAGLSSYNEQFF. The chain joins TRBV20-1 to TRBJ2-1, with 11 bases aligning to TRBD2. Germline V gene sequence: CDR1 DFQATT, CDR2 SNEGSKA (reference sequence). J was trimmed by 0 bases and V by 3 bases; bases with no gene match: 7. The CDR3 length is 17 residues.

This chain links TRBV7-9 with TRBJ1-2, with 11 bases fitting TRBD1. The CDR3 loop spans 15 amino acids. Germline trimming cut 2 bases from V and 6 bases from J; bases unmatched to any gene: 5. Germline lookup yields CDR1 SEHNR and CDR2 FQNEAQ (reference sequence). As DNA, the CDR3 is TGTGCCAGCAGCTTATCTCTGGGACAGGGGGATGGCTACACCTTC. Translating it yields CASSLSLGQGDGYTF.

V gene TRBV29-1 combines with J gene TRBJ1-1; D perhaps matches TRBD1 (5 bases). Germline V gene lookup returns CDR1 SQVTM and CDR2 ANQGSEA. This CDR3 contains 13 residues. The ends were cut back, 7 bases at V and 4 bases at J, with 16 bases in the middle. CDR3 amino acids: CSAPRPGVTEAFF. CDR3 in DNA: TGCAGCGCCCCACGCCCGGGGGTCACTGAAGCTTTCTTT. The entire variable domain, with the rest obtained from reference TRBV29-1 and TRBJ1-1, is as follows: SAVISQKPSRDICQRGTSLTIQCQVDSQVTMMFWYRQQPGQSLTLIATANQGSEATYESGFVIDKFPISRPNLTFSTLTVSNMSPEDSSIYLCSAPRPGVTEAFFGQGTRLTVV.

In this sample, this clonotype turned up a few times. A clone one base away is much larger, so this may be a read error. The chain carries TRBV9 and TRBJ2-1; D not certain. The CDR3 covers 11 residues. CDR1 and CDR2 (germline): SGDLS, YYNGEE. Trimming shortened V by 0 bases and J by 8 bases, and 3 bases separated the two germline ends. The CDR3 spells CASSVDHEQFF. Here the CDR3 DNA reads TGTGCCAGCAGCGTAGACCATGAGCAGTTCTTC.

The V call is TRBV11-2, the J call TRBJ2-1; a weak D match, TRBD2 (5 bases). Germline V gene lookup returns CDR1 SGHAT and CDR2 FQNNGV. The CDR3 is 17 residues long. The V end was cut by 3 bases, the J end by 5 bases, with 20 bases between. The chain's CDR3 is CASSFYMEARGDNEQFF. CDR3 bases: TGTGCCAGCAGCTTCTATATGGAGGCCCGAGGCGACAATGAGCAGTTCTTC.

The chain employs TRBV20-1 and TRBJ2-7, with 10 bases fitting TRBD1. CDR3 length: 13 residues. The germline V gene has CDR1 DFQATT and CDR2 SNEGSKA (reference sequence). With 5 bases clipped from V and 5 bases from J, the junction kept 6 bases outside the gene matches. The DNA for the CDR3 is TGCAGTGCTGGACAGGGGGAAGGGGACGAGCAGTACTTC. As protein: CSAGQGEGDEQYF.

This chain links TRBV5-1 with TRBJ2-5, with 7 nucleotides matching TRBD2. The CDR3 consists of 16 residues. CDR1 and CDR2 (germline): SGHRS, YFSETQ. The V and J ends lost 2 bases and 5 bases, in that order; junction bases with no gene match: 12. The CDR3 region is CASSFSGRAGEETQYF. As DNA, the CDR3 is TGCGCCAGCAGCTTTTCAGGGAGGGCCGGTGAGGAGACCCAGTACTTC.

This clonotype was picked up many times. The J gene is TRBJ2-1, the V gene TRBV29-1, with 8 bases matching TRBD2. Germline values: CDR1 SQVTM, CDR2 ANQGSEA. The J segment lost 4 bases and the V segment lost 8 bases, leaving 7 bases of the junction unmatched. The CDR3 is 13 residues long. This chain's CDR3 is CSPLIAGYNEQFF. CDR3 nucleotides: TGCAGCCCTTTGATAGCGGGATACAATGAGCAGTTCTTC.

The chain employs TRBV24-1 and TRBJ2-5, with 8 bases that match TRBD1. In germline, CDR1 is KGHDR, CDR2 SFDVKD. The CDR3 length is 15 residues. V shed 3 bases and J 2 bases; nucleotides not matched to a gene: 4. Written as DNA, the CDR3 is TGTGCCACCAGTGATGTCACAGGGGGTCAAGAGACCCAGTACTTC. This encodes CATSDVTGGQETQYF.

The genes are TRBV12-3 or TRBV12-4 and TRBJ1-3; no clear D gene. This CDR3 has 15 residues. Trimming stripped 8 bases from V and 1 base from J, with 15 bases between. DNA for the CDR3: TGTGCCAGCTGTGACGGGGTCTTGTCTGGAAACACCATATATTTT. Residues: CASCDGVLSGNTIYF.

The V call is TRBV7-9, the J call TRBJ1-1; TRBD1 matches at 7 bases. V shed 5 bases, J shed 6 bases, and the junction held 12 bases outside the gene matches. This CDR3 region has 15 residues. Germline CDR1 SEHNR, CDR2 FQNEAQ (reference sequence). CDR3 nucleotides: TGTGCCAGCAGCCCCTCGGGACAGCTGTGGGCTGAAGCTTTCTTT. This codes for CASSPSGQLWAEAFF. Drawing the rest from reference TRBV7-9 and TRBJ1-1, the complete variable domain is DTGVSQNPRHKITKRGQNVTFRCDPISEHNRLYWYRQTLGQGPEFLTYFQNEAQLEKSRLLSDRFSAERPKGSFSTLEIQRTEQGDSAMYLCASSPSGQLWAEAFFGQGTRLTVV.

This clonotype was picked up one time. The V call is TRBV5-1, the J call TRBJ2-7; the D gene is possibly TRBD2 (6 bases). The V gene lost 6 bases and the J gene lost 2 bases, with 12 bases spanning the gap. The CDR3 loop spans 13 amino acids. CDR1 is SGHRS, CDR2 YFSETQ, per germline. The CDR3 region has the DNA TGCGCCAGCATGAGGACTAACACCTACGAGCAGTACTTC. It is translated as CASMRTNTYEQYF. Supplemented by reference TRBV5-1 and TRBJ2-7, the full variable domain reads KAGVTQTPRYLIKTRGQQVTLSCSPISGHRSVSWYQQTPGQGLQFLFEYFSETQRNKGNFPGRFSGRQFSNSRSEMNVSTLELGDSALYLCASMRTNTYEQYFGPGTRLTVT.

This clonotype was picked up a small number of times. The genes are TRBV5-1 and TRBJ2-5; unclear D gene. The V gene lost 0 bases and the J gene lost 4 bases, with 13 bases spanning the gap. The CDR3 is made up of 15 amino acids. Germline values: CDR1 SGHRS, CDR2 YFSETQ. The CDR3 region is CASSLAAMMRETQYF. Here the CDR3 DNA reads TGCGCCAGCAGCTTGGCCGCAATGATGCGAGAGACCCAGTACTTC.

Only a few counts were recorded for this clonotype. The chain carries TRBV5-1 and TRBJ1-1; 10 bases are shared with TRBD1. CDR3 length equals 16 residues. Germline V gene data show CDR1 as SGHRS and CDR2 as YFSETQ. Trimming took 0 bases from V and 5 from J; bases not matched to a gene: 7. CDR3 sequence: CASSLADRGSDTEAFF. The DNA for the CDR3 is TGCGCCAGCAGCTTGGCGGACAGGGGGAGTGATACTGAAGCTTTCTTT.

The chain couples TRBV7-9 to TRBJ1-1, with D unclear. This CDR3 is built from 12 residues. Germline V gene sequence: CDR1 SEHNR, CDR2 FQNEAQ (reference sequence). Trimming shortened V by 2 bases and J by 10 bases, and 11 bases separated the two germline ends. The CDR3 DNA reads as TGTGCCAGCAGCTTAACACCTCGGGCAGCTTTCTTT. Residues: CASSLTPRAAFF.

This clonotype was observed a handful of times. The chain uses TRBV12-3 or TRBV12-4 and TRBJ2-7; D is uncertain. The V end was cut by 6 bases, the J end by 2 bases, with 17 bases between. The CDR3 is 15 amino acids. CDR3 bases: TGTGCCAGCAGCCAAGCTGGCAGCGATACCTACGAGCAGTACTTC. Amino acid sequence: CASSQAGSDTYEQYF.

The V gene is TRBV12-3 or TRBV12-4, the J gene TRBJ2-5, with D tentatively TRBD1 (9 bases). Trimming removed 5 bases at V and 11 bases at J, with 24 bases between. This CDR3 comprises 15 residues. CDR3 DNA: TGTGCCAGCAGTCGGGAGGGACAGGGTGCCTACGGGCAGTACTTC. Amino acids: CASSREGQGAYGQYF.

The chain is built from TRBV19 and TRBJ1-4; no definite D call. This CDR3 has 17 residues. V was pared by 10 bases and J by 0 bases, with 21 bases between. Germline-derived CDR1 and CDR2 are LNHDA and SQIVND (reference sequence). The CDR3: CATAEDPRLATNEKLFF. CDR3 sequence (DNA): TGTGCCACCGCCGAGGATCCGAGGCTAGCAACTAATGAAAAACTGTTTTTT.

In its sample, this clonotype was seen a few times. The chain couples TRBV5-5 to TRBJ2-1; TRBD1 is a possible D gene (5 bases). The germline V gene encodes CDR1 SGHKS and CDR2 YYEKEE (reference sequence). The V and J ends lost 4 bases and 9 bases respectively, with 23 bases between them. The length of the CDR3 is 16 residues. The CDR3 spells CASSLDTNTEASEQFF. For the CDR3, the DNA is TGTGCCAGCAGCCTGGACACGAACACCGAGGCCAGTGAGCAGTTCTTC.

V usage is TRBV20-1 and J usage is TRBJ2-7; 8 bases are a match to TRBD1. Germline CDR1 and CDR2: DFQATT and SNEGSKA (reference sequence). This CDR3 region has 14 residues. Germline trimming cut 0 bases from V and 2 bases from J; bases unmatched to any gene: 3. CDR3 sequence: CSAREMTGAYEQYF. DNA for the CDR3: TGCAGTGCTAGAGAGATGACAGGGGCCTACGAGCAGTACTTC.